This TCR beta chain was retrieved from a study of cytomegalovirus exposure and HLA in healthy donors. Looked up from germline, CDR1 is MDHEN and CDR2 is SYDVKM. V shed 0 bases and J 1 base; nucleotides not matched to a gene: 4. This CDR3 has 17 amino acids. Both 60 Vbeta primers and 13 Jbeta primers went into the PCR. Sequencing used immunoSEQ multiplex PCR; TCRdb keeps in-frame clones, though not all of them. The sample yields approximately 130,000 clones, around nine tenths seen once. Study results and caveats: HLA allele associations emerged for around 15,000 TCR beta sequences in a later analysis, at 0.05 false discovery rate. An observed cluster of highly shared sequence variants was recorded as a likely sequencing artifact. From TCR beta sequences, most subjects' HLA-A and HLA-B alleles were reportedly predicted accurately.

While unrecorded immune exposures were likely, the donors were nominally healthy when sampled. A word on this clone: Its antigen is currently unknown.

Sequences were obtained from PBMCs. The rearrangement uses TRBV28 and TRBJ1-5; 9 bases fit TRBD1. This receptor was obtained from a woman between 25 and 40 years old in good health and CMV-seronegative. Here the CDR3 reads CASSLWGGTGSNQPQHF. The CDR3 DNA follows: TGTGCCAGCAGTTTATGGGGGGGGACAGGGAGCAATCAGCCCCAGCATTTT.